This T cell receptor (beta chain) comes out of a study of T cell responses to AZD1222 COVID-19 vaccine. Study-level background: Second-dose timings of about 4 or about 12 weeks were pooled. Notes on the study in general: CD4 TCRs covered the whole spike, strongest at regions 160-218 and 743-854.

This clone has only one observation. Its target is unknown. TCRdb's table, derived via immunoSEQ multiplex PCR, lists solely in-frame clones and lacks some. The sample yields 150,000 to 200,000 clones, 70% to 90% seen once. The germline V and J ends were trimmed by 8 bases and 3 bases, with 23 bases remaining between them. CDR1 and CDR2 (germline): MNHEY, SMNVEV (reference sequence). The CDR3 totals 17 residues. The chain employs TRBV27 and TRBJ1-5; a weak D match, TRBD1 (6 bases). The receptor was isolated from an adult in good health. The material sequenced was peripheral blood, taken on day 0 of AZD1222 vaccination. CDR3 residues: CASRRLTGGGYNQPQHF. The CDR3 nucleotides are TGTGCCAGCCGACGGCTGACAGGAGGGGGTTACAATCAGCCCCAGCATTTT.